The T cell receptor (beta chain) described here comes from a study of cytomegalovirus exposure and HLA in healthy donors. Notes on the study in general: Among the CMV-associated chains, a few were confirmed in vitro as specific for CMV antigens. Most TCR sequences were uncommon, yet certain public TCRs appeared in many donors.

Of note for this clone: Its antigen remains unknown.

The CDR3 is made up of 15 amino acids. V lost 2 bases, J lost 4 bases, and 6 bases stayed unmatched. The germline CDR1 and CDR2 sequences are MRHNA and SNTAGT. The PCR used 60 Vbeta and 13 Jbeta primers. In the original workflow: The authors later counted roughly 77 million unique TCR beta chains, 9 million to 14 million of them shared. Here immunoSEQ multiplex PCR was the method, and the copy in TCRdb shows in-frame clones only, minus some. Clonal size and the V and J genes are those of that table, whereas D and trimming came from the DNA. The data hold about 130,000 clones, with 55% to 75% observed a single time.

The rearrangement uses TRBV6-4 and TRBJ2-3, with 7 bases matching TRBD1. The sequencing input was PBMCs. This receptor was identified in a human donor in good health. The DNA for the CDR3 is TGTGCCAGCAGTGACAAGGGGGCGCCCGCAGATACGCAGTATTTT. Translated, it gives CASSDKGAPADTQYF.